Here is one T cell receptor (beta chain) with its context. Its matching antigen is unknown. Per germline, CDR1 SGHRS and CDR2 YFSETQ. V was trimmed by 1 base and J by 2 bases, leaving 12 bases between them. The CDR3 length is 15 residues. Sequencing was performed with immunoSEQ multiplex PCR; in TCRdb, only in-frame clones are kept and a portion is missing. The profile shows more than 60,000 clones, over 90% of them singletons. This entry belongs to a study of cytomegalovirus exposure and HLA in healthy donors. Study-level results: Reports credit the classifier with highly specific, highly sensitive diagnosis of cytomegalovirus status. In vitro experiments confirmed that three CMV-associated chains were specific for CMV antigens. Despite most TCR sequences being rare, some public TCRs occurred in many donors.

The chain joins TRBV5-1 to TRBJ1-2, with a possible D match to TRBD1 (5 bases). The clonotype was recovered from a woman younger than 30 in good health and CMV-seropositive. The specimen was PBMCs. CDR3 DNA: TGCGCCAGCAGCTTGTGGGGGGAATCGAACTATGGCTACACCTTC. Translating it yields CASSLWGESNYGYTF. The full variable domain, completed using reference TRBV5-1 and TRBJ1-2, is KAGVTQTPRYLIKTRGQQVTLSCSPISGHRSVSWYQQTPGQGLQFLFEYFSETQRNKGNFPGRFSGRQFSNSRSEMNVSTLELGDSALYLCASSLWGESNYGYTFGSGTRLTVV.